This T cell receptor (beta chain) is drawn from a study of T cell responses to AZD1222 COVID-19 vaccine (dated by TCRdb to 2020 to 2022). Study-level background: A total of 230 to 250 trial participants underwent TCR sequencing, of whom approximately 210 received two doses of AZD1222 and 26 received two doses of the MenACWY control vaccine. Trial participants were enrolled by age into subgroups of 18-55, 56-69 and 70-plus years, and 148, 28 and 57 TCR-sequenced participants, respectively, were included in these subgroups.

The CDR3 regions of human TCRbeta chains were subjected to immunosequencing. On the authors' methods: TCRs in the repertoires were compared against a reference library of SARS-CoV-2-specific TCRs that had been generated with the MIRA antigen-specificity platform. Breadth was defined as the fraction of unique TCRs that were SARS-CoV-2-associated. Depth was defined as the fraction of total T cells that were SARS-CoV-2-associated. Each spike-specific TCR was assigned to its reactive spike region and to a CD4 or CD8 class using the MIRA data. Log10-transformed breadth and depth values were compared by one-way ANOVA with Sidak's multiple comparisons tests. Sourced from immuneACCESS, this table was stored by TCRdb with only in-frame sequences that have V and J called. A share of the clones is absent; for the studies checked, an unresolved V gene accounts for under half, and the remainder has no known explanation. V and J calls plus clone size are reproduced from that table; the DNA served to infer D and trimming. Across this sample there are 150,000 or so clones, with approximately 91% seen only once. Of the sample, 1.5% is held by the ten largest clones.

On the study overall, not on this receptor specifically: Participants were mostly white British, with more females than males. The authors suggested clonal diversity may have been underestimated. Because no samples from the day 14 peak response were available, repertoires could be characterized only after the peak T cell response. The 56-69-year group was small, and its depth increase did not reach significance, likely because of low power. Reportedly, almost half of the unique spike-specific TCRs recognized epitopes lying outside the regions that are mutated in the B.1.351 and B.1.1.7 variants. Conclusions about previously exposed vaccinees are limited because only a handful of AZD1222 recipients were SARS-CoV-2 seropositive at baseline. After two AZD1222 doses, spike-specific TCR breadth and depth were significantly higher than at day 0 and than in MenACWY recipients. CD4 TCRs associated with the vaccine covered the entire spike protein, and the dominant responses were in regions 160-218 and 743-854.

The sample's time point label, decoded: about 28 days (+/-7) after the second vaccine dose. AZD1222 recipients whose second dose came at about 4 weeks and those whose second dose came at about 12 weeks were combined into one group, since spike-specific TCR depth and breadth did not differ between the two schedules. Samples from vaccinated people were obtained from the UK trials COV001 and COV002, which included a single-blind randomized controlled phase 2/3 trial of AZD1222 (ChAdOx1 nCoV-19) in healthy adults. Trial participant PBMC samples were collected at day 0 and day 28 after the second dose for TCRbeta chain sequencing. A remark on this clone: Its antigen specificity is not known. Base qualities were left out, and no much larger clone turns up one base away.

This receptor was obtained from an adult who received the AZD1222 COVID-19 vaccine. The sample in question was peripheral blood, obtained 28 days after the second AZD1222 dose.

CDR3 region: CSVEGVGNTIYF. The DNA sequence is TGCAGCGTTGAAGGGGTTGGAAACACCATATATTTT. The chain is encoded by TRBV29-1 joined to TRBJ1-3; no D gene is confidently identified. V loses 1 base of germline sequence and J loses 3 bases, and the interval between the two ends is 4 bases. The CDR3 sequence holds 12 residues, the cysteine and phenylalanine included. Kept here is only the CDR3 DNA, which spans 36 bases and is read in frame from base 1. Via the germline V gene, CDR1 is SQVTM and CDR2 ANQGSEA.